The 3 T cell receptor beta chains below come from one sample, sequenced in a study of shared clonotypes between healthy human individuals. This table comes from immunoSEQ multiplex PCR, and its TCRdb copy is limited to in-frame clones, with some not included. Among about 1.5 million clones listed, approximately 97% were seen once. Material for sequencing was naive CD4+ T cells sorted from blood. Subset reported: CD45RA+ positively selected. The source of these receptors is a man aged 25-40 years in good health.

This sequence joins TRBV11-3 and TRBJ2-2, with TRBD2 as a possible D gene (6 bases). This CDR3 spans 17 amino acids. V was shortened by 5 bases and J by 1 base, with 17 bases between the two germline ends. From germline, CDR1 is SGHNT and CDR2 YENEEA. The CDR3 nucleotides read TGTGCCAGCAGCCCGGGCGGATGGCGGGAGAACACCGGGGAGCTGTTTTTT. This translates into CASSPGGWRENTGELFF.

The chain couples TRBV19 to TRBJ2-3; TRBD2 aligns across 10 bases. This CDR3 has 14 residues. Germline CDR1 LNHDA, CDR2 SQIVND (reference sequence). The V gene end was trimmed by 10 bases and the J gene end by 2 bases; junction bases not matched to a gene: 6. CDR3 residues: CAIGLAGVTDTQYF. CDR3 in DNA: TGTGCCATCGGGCTAGCGGGAGTCACAGATACGCAGTATTTT.

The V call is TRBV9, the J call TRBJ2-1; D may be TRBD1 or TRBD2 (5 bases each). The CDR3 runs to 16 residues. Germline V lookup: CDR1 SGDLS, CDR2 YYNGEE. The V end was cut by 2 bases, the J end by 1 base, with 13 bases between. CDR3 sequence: CASSVTGTLSYNEQFF. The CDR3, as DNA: TGTGCCAGCAGCGTCACCGGGACCCTGTCCTACAATGAGCAGTTCTTC. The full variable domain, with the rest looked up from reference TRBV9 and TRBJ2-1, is DSGVTQTPKHLITATGQRVTLRCSPRSGDLSVYWYQQSLDQGLQFLIQYYNGEERAKGNILERFSAQQFPDLHSELNLSSLELGDSALYFCASSVTGTLSYNEQFFGPGTRLTVL.